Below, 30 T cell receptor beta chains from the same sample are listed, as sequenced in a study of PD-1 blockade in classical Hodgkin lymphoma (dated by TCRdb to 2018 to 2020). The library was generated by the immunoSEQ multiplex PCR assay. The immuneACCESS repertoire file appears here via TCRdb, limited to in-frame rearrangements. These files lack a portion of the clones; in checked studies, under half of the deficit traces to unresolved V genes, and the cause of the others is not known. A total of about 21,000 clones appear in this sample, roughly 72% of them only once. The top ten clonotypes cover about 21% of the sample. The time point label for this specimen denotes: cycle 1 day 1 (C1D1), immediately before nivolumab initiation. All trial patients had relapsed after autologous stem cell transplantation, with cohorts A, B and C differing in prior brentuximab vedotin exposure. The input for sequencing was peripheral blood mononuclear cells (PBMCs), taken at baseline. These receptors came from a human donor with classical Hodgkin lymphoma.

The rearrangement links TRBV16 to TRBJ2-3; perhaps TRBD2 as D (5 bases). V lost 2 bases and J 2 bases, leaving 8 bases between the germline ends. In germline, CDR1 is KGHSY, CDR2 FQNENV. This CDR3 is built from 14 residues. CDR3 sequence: CASSQPGNTDTQYF. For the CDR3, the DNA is TGTGCCAGCAGCCAACCCGGGAACACAGATACGCAGTATTTT.

CDR3 sequence reads: CASNEGTSPLHF. CDR3 DNA sequence: TGTGCCAGCAACGAGGGAACCTCACCCCTCCACTTT. This sequence joins TRBV6-1 and TRBJ1-6; D is uncertain. CDR3 size: 12 residues. Germline lookup yields CDR1 MNHNS and CDR2 SASEGT. V dropped 7 bases and J dropped 10 bases, with 11 bases sitting between them.

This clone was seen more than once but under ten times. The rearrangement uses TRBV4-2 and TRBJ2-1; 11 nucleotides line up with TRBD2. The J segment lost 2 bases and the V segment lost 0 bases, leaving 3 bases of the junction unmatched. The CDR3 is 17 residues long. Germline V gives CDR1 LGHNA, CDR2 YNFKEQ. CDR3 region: CASSQEETSGAYNEQFF. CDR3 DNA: TGTGCCAGCAGCCAAGAAGAGACTAGCGGGGCCTACAATGAGCAGTTCTTC.

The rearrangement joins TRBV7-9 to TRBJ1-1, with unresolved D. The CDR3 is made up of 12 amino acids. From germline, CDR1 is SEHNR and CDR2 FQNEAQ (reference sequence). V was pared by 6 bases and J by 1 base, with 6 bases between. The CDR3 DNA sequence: TGTGCCAGCAGAAGCGGGAACACTGAAGCTTTCTTT. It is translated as CASRSGNTEAFF.

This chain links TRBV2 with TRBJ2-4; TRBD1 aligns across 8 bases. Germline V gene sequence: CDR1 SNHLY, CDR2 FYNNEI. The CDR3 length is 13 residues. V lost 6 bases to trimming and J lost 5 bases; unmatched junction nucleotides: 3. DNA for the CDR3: TGTGCCAGCAGCACGGGACAGGAAAACATTCAGTACTTC. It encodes CASSTGQENIQYF.

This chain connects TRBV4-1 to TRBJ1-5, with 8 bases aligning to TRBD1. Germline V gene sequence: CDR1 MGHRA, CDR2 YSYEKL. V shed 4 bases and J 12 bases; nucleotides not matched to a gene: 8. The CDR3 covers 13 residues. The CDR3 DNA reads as TGCGCCAGCAGCCTTAACCGACAGGGGAACCAGCATTTT. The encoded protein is CASSLNRQGNQHF.

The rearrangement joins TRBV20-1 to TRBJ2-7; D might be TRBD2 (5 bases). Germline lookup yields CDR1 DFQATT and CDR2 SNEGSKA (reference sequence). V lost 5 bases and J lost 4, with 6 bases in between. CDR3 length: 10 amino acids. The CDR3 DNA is TGCAGTGCTTCGGGATACGAGCAGTACTTC. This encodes CSASGYEQYF.

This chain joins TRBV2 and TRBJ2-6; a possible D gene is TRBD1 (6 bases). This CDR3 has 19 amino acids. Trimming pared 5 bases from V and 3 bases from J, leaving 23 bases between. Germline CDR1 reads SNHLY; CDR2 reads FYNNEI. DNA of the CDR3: TGTGCCAGCAGTTCCCAAGGGGGTCTGGATCAGTTTGGGGCCAACGTCCTGACTTTC. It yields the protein CASSSQGGLDQFGANVLTF.

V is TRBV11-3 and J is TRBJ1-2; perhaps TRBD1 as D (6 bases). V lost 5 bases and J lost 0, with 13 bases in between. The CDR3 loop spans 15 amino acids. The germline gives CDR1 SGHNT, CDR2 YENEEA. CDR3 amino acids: CASSLGGDANYGYTF. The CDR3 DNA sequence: TGTGCCAGCAGCCTAGGGGGGGATGCTAACTATGGCTACACCTTC.

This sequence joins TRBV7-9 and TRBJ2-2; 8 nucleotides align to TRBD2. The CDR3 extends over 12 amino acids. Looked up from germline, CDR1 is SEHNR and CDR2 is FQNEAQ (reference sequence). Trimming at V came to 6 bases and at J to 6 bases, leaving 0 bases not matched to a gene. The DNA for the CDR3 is TGTGCCAGCAGGCGGGAGGCCGGGGAGCTGTTTTTT. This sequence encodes CASRREAGELFF.

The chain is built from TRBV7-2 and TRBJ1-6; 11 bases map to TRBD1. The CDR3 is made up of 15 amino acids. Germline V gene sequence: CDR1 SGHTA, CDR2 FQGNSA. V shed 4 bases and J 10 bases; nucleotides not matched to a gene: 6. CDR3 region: CASSSGQGARSPLHF. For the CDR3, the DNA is TGTGCCAGCAGCTCTGGACAGGGGGCGCGCTCACCCCTCCACTTT.

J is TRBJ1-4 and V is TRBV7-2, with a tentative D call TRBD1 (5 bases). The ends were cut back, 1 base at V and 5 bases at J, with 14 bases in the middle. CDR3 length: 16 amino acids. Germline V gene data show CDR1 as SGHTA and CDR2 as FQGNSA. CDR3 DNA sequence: TGTGCCAGCAGCTTAGGGCTGGGAGGGGCCAATGAAAAACTGTTTTTT. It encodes CASSLGLGGANEKLFF.

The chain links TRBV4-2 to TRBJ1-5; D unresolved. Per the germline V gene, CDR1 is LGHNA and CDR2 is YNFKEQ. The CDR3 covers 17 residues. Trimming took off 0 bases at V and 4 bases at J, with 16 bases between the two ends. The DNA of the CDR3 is TGTGCCAGCAGCCAAGATACTGTGGACGGCGAAAATCAGCCCCAGCATTTT. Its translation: CASSQDTVDGENQPQHF.

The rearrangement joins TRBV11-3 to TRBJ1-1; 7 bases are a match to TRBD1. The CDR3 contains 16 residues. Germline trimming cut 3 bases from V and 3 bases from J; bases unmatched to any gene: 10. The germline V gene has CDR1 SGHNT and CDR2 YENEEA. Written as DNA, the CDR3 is TGTGCCAGCAGCTTGTGGGGGCGAACAGGGGACACTGAAGCTTTCTTT. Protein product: CASSLWGRTGDTEAFF.

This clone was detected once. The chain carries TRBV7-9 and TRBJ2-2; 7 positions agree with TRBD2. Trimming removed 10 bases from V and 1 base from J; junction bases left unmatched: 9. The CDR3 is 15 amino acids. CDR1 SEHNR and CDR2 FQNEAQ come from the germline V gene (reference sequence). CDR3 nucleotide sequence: TGTGCCACCCGGGGAGGGGTCGAGAACACCGGGGAGCTGTTTTTT. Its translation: CATRGGVENTGELFF.

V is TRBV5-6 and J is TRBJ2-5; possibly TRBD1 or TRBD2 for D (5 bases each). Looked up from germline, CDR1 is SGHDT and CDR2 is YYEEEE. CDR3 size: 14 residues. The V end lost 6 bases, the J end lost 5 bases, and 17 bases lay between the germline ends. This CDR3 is CASTDGTGAETQYF. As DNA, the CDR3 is TGTGCCAGCACCGACGGCACCGGGGCGGAGACCCAGTACTTC.

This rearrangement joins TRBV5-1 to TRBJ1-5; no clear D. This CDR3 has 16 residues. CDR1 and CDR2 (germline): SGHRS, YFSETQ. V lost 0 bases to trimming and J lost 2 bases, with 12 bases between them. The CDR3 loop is CASSLVGRVGNQPQHF. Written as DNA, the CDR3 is TGCGCCAGCAGCTTGGTTGGAAGGGTAGGCAATCAGCCCCAGCATTTT.

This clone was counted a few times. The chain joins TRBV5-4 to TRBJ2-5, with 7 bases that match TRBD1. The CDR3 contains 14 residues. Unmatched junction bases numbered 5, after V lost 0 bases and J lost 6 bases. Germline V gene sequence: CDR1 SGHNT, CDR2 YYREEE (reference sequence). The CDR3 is CASSLGTGEQTQYF. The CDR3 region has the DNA TGTGCCAGCAGCTTGGGAACAGGGGAGCAGACCCAGTACTTC.

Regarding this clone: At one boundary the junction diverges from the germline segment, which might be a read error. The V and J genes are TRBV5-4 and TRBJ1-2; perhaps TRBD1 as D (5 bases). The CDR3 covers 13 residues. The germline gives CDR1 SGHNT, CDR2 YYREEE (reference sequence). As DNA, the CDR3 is TGTGCCAGCAACTTGGGGGGGAGCTATGGCTACACCTTC. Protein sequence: CASNLGGSYGYTF.

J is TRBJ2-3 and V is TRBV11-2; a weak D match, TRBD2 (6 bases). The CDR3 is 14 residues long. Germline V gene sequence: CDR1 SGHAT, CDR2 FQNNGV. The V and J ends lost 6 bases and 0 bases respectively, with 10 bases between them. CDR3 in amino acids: CASRFAGSTDTQYF. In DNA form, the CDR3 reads TGTGCCAGCAGATTCGCGGGGAGCACAGATACGCAGTATTTT. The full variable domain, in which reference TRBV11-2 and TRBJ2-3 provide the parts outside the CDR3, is EAGVAQSPRYKIIEKRQSVAFWCNPISGHATLYWYQQILGQGPKLLIQFQNNGVVDDSQLPKDRFSAERLKGVDSTLKIQPAKLEDSAVYLCASRFAGSTDTQYFGPGTRLTVL.

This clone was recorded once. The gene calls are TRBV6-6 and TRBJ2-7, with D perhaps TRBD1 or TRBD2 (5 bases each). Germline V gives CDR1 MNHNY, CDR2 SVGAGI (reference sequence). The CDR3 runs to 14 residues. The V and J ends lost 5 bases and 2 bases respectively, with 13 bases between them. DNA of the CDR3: TGTGCCAGCAGTCCAGACTGGGGACCCTACGAGCAGTACTTC. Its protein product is CASSPDWGPYEQYF.

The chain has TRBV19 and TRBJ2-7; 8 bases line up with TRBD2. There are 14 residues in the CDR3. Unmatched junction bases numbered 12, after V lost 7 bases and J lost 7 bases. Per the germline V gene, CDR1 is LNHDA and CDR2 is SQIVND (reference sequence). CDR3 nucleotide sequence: TGTGCCAGTACCCCCCGCGGGGGGCGCCGGGAGCAGTACTTC. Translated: CASTPRGGRREQYF. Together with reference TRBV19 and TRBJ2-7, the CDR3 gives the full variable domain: DGGITQSPKYLFRKEGQNVTLSCEQNLNHDAMYWYRQDPGQGLRLIYYSQIVNDFQKGDIAEGYSVSREKKESFPLTVTSAQKNPTAFYLCASTPRGGRREQYFGPGTRLTVT.

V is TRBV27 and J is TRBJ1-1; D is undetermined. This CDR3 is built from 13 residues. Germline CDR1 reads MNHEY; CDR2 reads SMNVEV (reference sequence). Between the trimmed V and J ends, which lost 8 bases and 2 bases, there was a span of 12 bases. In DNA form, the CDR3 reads TGTGCCAGCTACGTAAGTCGAAACACTGAAGCTTTCTTT. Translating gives CASYVSRNTEAFF.

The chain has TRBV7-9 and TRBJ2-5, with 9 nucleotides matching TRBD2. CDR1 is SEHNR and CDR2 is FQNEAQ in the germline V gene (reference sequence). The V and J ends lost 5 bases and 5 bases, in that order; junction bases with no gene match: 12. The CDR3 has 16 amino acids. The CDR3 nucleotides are TGTGCCAGCAGCCTGGGGATAGCGGGAGCCCAGGAGACCCAGTACTTC. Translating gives CASSLGIAGAQETQYF. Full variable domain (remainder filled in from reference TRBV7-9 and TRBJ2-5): DTGVSQNPRHKITKRGQNVTFRCDPISEHNRLYWYRQTLGQGPEFLTYFQNEAQLEKSRLLSDRFSAERPKGSFSTLEIQRTEQGDSAMYLCASSLGIAGAQETQYFGPGTRLLVL.

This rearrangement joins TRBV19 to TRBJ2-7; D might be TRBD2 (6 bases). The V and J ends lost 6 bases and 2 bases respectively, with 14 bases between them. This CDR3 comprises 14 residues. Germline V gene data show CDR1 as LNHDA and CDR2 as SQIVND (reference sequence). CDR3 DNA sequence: TGTGCCAGTAGCCCTGGGACTTCTGCCTACGAGCAGTACTTC. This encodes CASSPGTSAYEQYF.

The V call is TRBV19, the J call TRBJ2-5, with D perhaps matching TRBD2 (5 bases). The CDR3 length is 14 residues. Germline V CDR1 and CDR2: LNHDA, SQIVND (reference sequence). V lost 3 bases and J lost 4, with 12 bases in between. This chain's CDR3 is CASSIGQAGETQYF. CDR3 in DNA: TGTGCCAGTAGTATCGGGCAGGCGGGAGAGACCCAGTACTTC.

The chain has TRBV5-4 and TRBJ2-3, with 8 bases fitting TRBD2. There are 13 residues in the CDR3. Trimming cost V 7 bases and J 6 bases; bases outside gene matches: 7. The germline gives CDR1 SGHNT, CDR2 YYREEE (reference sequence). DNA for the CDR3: TGTGCCAGCCTTGGCCGGGGGGGTGATACGCAGTATTTT. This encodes CASLGRGGDTQYF.

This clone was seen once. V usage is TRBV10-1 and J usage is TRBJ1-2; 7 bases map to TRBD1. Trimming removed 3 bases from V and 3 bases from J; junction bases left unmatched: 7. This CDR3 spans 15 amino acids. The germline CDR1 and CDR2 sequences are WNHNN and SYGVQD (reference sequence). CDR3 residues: CASSDHRQGDYGYTF. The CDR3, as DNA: TGCGCCAGCAGTGACCATAGACAGGGCGACTATGGCTACACCTTC.

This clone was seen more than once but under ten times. The CDR3 protein is CASSQPGTGFVQPQHF. The DNA of the CDR3 is TGTGCCAGCAGTCAGCCCGGGACAGGGTTCGTTCAGCCCCAGCATTTT. This chain uses TRBV28 with TRBJ1-5, with TRBD1 matching 9 bases. This CDR3 is 16 amino acids long. The V and J ends lost 5 bases and 6 bases, in that order; junction bases with no gene match: 11. Germline V gene lookup returns CDR1 MDHEN and CDR2 SYDVKM. The full variable domain, in which reference TRBV28 and TRBJ1-5 provide the parts outside the CDR3, is DVKVTQSSRYLVKRTGEKVFLECVQDMDHENMFWYRQDPGLGLRLIYFSYDVKMKEKGDIPEGYSVSREKKERFSLILESASTNQTSMYLCASSQPGTGFVQPQHFGDGTRLSIL.

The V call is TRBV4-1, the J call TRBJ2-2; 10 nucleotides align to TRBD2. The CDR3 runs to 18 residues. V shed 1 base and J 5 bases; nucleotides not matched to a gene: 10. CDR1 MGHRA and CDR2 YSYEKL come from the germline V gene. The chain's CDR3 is CASSQGRQAGGPTGELFF. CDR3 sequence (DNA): TGCGCCAGCAGCCAAGGTCGGCAAGCGGGGGGGCCAACCGGGGAGCTGTTTTTT.